The 20 T cell receptor beta chains reported below all come from one sample, sequenced in a study of cytomegalovirus exposure and HLA in healthy donors. Amplification used 60 Vbeta primers and 13 Jbeta primers. Assay used: immunoSEQ multiplex PCR; TCRdb lists only in-frame clones, some missing. The sample has some 130,000 clones, approximately 70% seen once. Sequencing was carried out using PBMCs. The receptors originated from a human donor in good health.

The J gene is TRBJ2-3, the V gene TRBV9; a weak D match, TRBD2 (6 bases). Germline V lookup: CDR1 SGDLS, CDR2 YYNGEE. This CDR3 contains 13 residues. With 2 bases removed from V and 9 bases from J, the gap between germline ends came to 13 bases. The CDR3 nucleotides are TGTGCCAGCAGCGTCCCGGGGGAGCGGACGCAGTATTTT. Translated: CASSVPGERTQYF.

This clone occurred once. The rearrangement links TRBV9 to TRBJ2-1; 12 bases fit TRBD2. This CDR3 region has 15 residues. The V segment lost 3 bases and the J segment 8 bases; nucleotides outside the gene matches: 6. From germline, CDR1 is SGDLS and CDR2 YYNGEE. CDR3 loop: CASSEPSGRADEQFF. The DNA for the CDR3 is TGTGCCAGCAGCGAGCCTAGCGGGAGGGCCGATGAGCAGTTCTTC.

The rearrangement joins TRBV28 to TRBJ1-2, with 11 bases identical to TRBD1. This CDR3 is 15 amino acids long. V shed 7 bases, J shed 7 bases, and the junction held 11 bases outside the gene matches. Germline V CDR1 and CDR2: MDHEN, SYDVKM. CDR3 region: CASTTAGQGASGYTF. In DNA form, the CDR3 reads TGTGCCAGCACCACAGCCGGACAGGGGGCTTCTGGCTACACCTTC.

The V and J genes are TRBV27 and TRBJ2-5, with 13 bases that match TRBD2. Germline V gives CDR1 MNHEY, CDR2 SMNVEV (reference sequence). V gave up 4 bases and J gave up 4 bases; unmatched junction bases: 3. The CDR3 extends over 15 amino acids. Written as DNA, the CDR3 is TGTGCCAGCAGTTGGACTAGCGGGAGTTTAGAGACCCAGTACTTC. This gives the protein CASSWTSGSLETQYF.

The V and J genes are TRBV19 and TRBJ2-7; 7 bases fit TRBD2. Trimming at V came to 8 bases and at J to 0 bases, leaving 10 bases not matched to a gene. Per the germline V gene, CDR1 is LNHDA and CDR2 is SQIVND (reference sequence). The CDR3 loop spans 15 amino acids. The CDR3 protein is CASGGPSGGSYEQYF. For the CDR3, the DNA is TGTGCCAGTGGGGGTCCTAGCGGTGGCTCCTACGAGCAGTACTTC.

CDR3 region: CANTAGEGETQYF. DNA for the CDR3: TGTGCCAATACGGCGGGAGAAGGGGAGACCCAGTACTTC. V and J are TRBV19 and TRBJ2-5, with 7 positions matching TRBD2. In germline, CDR1 is LNHDA, CDR2 SQIVND (reference sequence). Germline trimming cut 10 bases from V and 5 bases from J; bases unmatched to any gene: 10. The CDR3 runs 13 residues.

The rearrangement joins TRBV2 to TRBJ1-5, with no clear D. This CDR3 is 15 amino acids long. With 3 bases removed from V and 3 bases from J, the gap between germline ends came to 12 bases. CDR1 and CDR2 from the germline V gene are SNHLY and FYNNEI. CDR3: CASSEFGSNNQPQHF. Here the CDR3 DNA reads TGTGCCAGCAGTGAGTTCGGTAGTAACAATCAGCCCCAGCATTTT.

The chain recombines TRBV12-5 with TRBJ1-1; tentatively, D is TRBD1 (6 bases). The CDR3 has 13 amino acids. Germline V CDR1 and CDR2: LGHNT, FRNRAP. Trimming shortened V by 6 bases and J by 4 bases, and 12 bases separated the two germline ends. The chain's CDR3 is CASGTGMGTEAFF. In nucleotides, the CDR3 is TGTGCTAGTGGCACAGGGATGGGCACTGAAGCTTTCTTT.

The V and J genes are TRBV4-3 and TRBJ1-1; D is ambiguous. The CDR3 is 14 amino acids. CDR1 is LGHNA and CDR2 is YSLEER in the germline V gene. Trimming stripped 3 bases from V and 4 bases from J, with 12 bases between. CDR3: CASSQRKGSTEAFF. The DNA for the CDR3 is TGCGCCAGCAGCCAGCGGAAAGGGAGCACTGAAGCTTTCTTT.

The V gene is TRBV11-3, the J gene TRBJ2-7, with 14 bases fitting TRBD2. Germline V gene data show CDR1 as SGHNT and CDR2 as YENEEA. V lost 5 bases and J lost 7; bases outside the gene matches: 7. The CDR3 extends over 15 amino acids. This chain's CDR3 is CASSPGTSGGLEQYF. The DNA for the CDR3 is TGTGCCAGCAGCCCCGGGACTAGCGGGGGACTTGAGCAGTACTTC.

This clone was counted once. The chain carries TRBV19 and TRBJ2-3; D is unresolved. This CDR3 region has 16 residues. Trimming removed 1 base from V and 3 bases from J, with 14 bases in between. Germline CDR1 is LNHDA and CDR2 is SQIVND (reference sequence). The CDR3 DNA sequence: TGTGCCAGTAGTATAGTACCAGGTGCCCTTACAGATACGCAGTATTTT. Its translation is CASSIVPGALTDTQYF.

The chain joins TRBV9 to TRBJ2-5, with TRBD2 identical over 13 bases. The V gene end was trimmed by 2 bases and the J gene end by 4 bases; junction bases not matched to a gene: 5. The CDR3 sequence is 16 residues long. Germline V lookup: CDR1 SGDLS, CDR2 YYNGEE. CDR3 in amino acids: CASSVTGTSGTETQYF. In nucleotides, the CDR3 is TGTGCCAGCAGCGTGACCGGGACTAGCGGGACAGAGACCCAGTACTTC.

This chain uses TRBV7-2 with TRBJ2-1; D unclear. V gave up 2 bases and J gave up 4 bases, with 6 bases separating them. The CDR3 is 13 residues long. Germline loops: CDR1 SGHTA, CDR2 FQGNSA. In DNA, the CDR3 is TGTGCCAGCAGCTTATTTCTTTACAATGAGCAGTTCTTC. Translation gives CASSLFLYNEQFF.

This chain links TRBV11-3 with TRBJ2-5, with 7 bases that match TRBD1. CDR1 SGHNT and CDR2 YENEEA come from the germline V gene. The junction had 10 bases not matched to a gene; V was cut back by 5 bases and J by 4 bases. The CDR3 contains 15 residues. The DNA of the CDR3 is TGTGCCAGCAGCATACGGACAGGAGGAGGAGAGACCCAGTACTTC. Amino acid sequence: CASSIRTGGGETQYF.

The gene calls are TRBV6-5 and TRBJ2-7, with 7 bases identical to TRBD2. Germline CDR1 MNHEY, CDR2 SVGAGI. V was pared by 5 bases and J by 1 base, with 8 bases of the junction left unmatched. The CDR3 is 15 amino acids. DNA for the CDR3: TGTGCCAGCAGTCCAACGGGAGGACGATCCTACGAGCAGTACTTC. As protein: CASSPTGGRSYEQYF.

This clone appeared a few times. V usage is TRBV19 and J usage is TRBJ2-4, with D possibly matching TRBD1 (5 bases). Germline V CDR1 and CDR2: LNHDA, SQIVND (reference sequence). V was trimmed by 6 bases and J by 0 bases, leaving 12 bases between them. CDR3 length: 15 amino acids. The CDR3 coding sequence is TGTGCCAGTAGAGGCAGGGAACTAGCCAAAAACATTCAGTACTTC. It encodes CASRGRELAKNIQYF.

The rearrangement joins TRBV10-3 to TRBJ2-1; TRBD1 is a possible D gene (6 bases). CDR1 ENHRY and CDR2 SYGVKD come from the germline V gene. V lost 6 bases and J 10 bases, leaving 22 bases between the germline ends. This CDR3 is built from 15 residues. Here the CDR3 DNA reads TGTGCCATCAGAGCCGCCCCCGCTATTACAGGGGAGCAGTTCTTC. The encoded protein is CAIRAAPAITGEQFF.

The genes are TRBV28 and TRBJ2-1; TRBD2 matches 11 bases. Germline trimming cut 7 bases from V and 9 bases from J; bases unmatched to any gene: 11. This CDR3 has 15 residues. Germline assignment: CDR1 MDHEN and CDR2 SYDVKM. The CDR3 bases are TGTGCCAGCAAACCTAGCGGGAGGATCCACGGTGAGCAGTTCTTC. This codes for CASKPSGRIHGEQFF.

The chain employs TRBV5-1 and TRBJ2-7; D is ambiguous. The CDR3 runs to 13 residues. Between the trimmed V and J ends, which lost 4 bases and 0 bases, there was a span of 8 bases. Per the germline V gene, CDR1 is SGHRS and CDR2 is YFSETQ. The DNA of the CDR3 is TGCGCCAGCAGCCTTTTTAGCTCCTACGAGCAGTACTTC. It specifies CASSLFSSYEQYF. The complete variable domain, with remaining parts taken from reference TRBV5-1 and TRBJ2-7, reads KAGVTQTPRYLIKTRGQQVTLSCSPISGHRSVSWYQQTPGQGLQFLFEYFSETQRNKGNFPGRFSGRQFSNSRSEMNVSTLELGDSALYLCASSLFSSYEQYFGPGTRLTVT.

This clone was seen just once. The CDR3 DNA sequence: TGTGCCAGCAGCTTAGGGTCAGGGGCGAGAGAGCAGTACTTC. Its translation is CASSLGSGAREQYF. The chain is built from TRBV5-5 and TRBJ2-7; D is possibly TRBD1 (6 bases). CDR3 size: 14 residues. V was shortened by 2 bases and J by 7 bases, with 16 bases between the two germline ends. Germline loops: CDR1 SGHKS, CDR2 YYEKEE (reference sequence).